The entry below describes one T cell receptor beta chain. The antigen is undetermined. Initially, at the first diagnosis of hyperthyroidism and before any ophthalmopathy symptoms, blood was sampled. This sample was included in a study of T cells in Graves' hyperthyroidism and ophthalmopathy. Study observations and caveats: Peripheral blood also featured most of the thyroid clonotypes expanded above 0.001.

Germline CDR1 is LGHDT and CDR2 is YNNKEL (reference sequence). After removal of 5 bases from V and 1 base from J, the junction contained 14 bases not matched to a gene. This CDR3 spans 19 amino acids. Amplified regions were TCR beta CDR3 sequences from RNA transcripts. During a first-round RT-PCR of the TCR CDR3, the HTBI primer set was used. From the multiplex PCR reads, TCRdb called clonotypes with MiXCR, one entry per CDR3 protein. The sample lists 350,000 to 450,000 distinct CDR3 sequences; about a sixth were seen once. Sequences were obtained from blood. This receptor was taken from a woman in her 30s with Graves' hyperthyroidism that later progressed to Graves' ophthalmopathy. The rearrangement links TRBV3-1 to TRBJ2-1; the match to TRBD1 covers 10 bases. CDR3 sequence: CASSKPSGQGSFSYNEQFF. The CDR3 bases are TGTGCCAGCAGCAAACCATCGGGACAGGGGAGTTTTTCCTACAATGAGCAGTTCTTC.